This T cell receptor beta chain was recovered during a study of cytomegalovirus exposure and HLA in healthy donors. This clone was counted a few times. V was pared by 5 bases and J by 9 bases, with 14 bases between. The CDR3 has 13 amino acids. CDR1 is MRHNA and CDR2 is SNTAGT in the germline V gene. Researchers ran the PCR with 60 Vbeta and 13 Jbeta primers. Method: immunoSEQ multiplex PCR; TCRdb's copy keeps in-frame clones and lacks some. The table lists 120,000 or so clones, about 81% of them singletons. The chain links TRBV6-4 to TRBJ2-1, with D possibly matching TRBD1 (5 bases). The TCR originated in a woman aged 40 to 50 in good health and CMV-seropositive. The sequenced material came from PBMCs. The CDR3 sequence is CASSSNYRGEQFF. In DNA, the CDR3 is TGTGCCAGCAGTTCCAATTATAGGGGTGAGCAGTTCTTC.